A selection of T cell receptor beta chains follows, all from one sample in a study of multiple sclerosis patients with progressive multifocal leukoencephalopathy. TCRdb's copy holds only in-frame clones and misses some; the assay was immunoSEQ multiplex PCR. The top ten hold 1.3% of the sample, which has around 27,000 clones, around 90% seen once. Sequencing used PBMCs, obtained from a patient treated with natalizumab. Receptor source: a human donor with multiple sclerosis. The CDR3 runs from the conserved cysteine through the conserved F or W. The D gene is left open where the match is weak. Size is omitted from some rows. Given values are once, few, many or a class for expanded clones.

TGTGCCAGCAGCTTAGGTGGGGGATACGAGCAGTACTTC	CASSLGGGYEQYF	TRBV11-1	-	-	TRBJ2-7
TGTGCCAGCAGTGACTCGGGGGGGTCCACCGGGGAGCTGTTTTTT	CASSDSGGSTGELFF	TRBV6-4	-	TRBD2	TRBJ2-2
TGTGCCAGCATGATCAGACCTGGAGACACTGAAGCTTTCTTT	CASMIRPGDTEAFF	TRBV2	once	-	TRBJ1-1
TGCGCCAGCAGCTCAGACACAGGAGGTTACTACAATGAGCAGTTCTTC	CASSSDTGGYYNEQFF	TRBV5-1	-	-	TRBJ2-1
TGTGCCAGCAGTCTAGAAACGACAGGGGCTAGCAATCAGCCCCAGCATTTT	CASSLETTGASNQPQHF	TRBV2	-	TRBD1	TRBJ1-5
TGTGCCAGCAGCTTGTCCCCGAGAAGCTCCTACGAGCAGTACTTC	CASSLSPRSSYEQYF	TRBV7-6	-	-	TRBJ2-7
TGTGCCAGCTCATACTATGGCGGGGAGCTGTTTTTT	CASSYYGGELFF	TRBV18	once	-	TRBJ2-2
TGTGCCAGCAGCACCGAGGATCGGACGTGGAATTCACCCCTCCACTTT	CASSTEDRTWNSPLHF	TRBV11-1	-	-	TRBJ1-6
TGTGCCAGCAGTGATGATGCCTACAATGAGCAGTTCTTC	CASSDDAYNEQFF	TRBV6-1	-	-	TRBJ2-1
TGTGCCAGCAGCGCGCGACAGGGGGCATTCACAGATACGCAGTATTTT	CASSARQGAFTDTQYF	TRBV7-3	-	TRBD1	TRBJ2-3
TGTGCCAGCAGGCGGACCGGGACAGGGGTCGATGGCTACACCTTC	CASRRTGTGVDGYTF	TRBV6-5	-	TRBD1	TRBJ1-2
TGTGCCAGCAGCTTGGGGGACTCGAACACTGAAGCTTTCTTT	CASSLGDSNTEAFF	TRBV5-8	once	-	TRBJ1-1
TGTGCCAGCAGCACGGGGACAGTACAAGAGACCCAGTACTTC	CASSTGTVQETQYF	TRBV5-4	-	TRBD1	TRBJ2-5
TGCGCCAGCAGCCAAGTATTTAGGGTGAATGAAAAACTGTTTTTT	CASSQVFRVNEKLFF	TRBV4-3	-	-	TRBJ1-4
TGTGCCAGCAGCTTGCGGCAGACTCAAGAGACCCAGTACTTC	CASSLRQTQETQYF	TRBV5-6	-	-	TRBJ2-5
TGTGCCAGCAGTTTTAATTCTCCTAACTATGGCTACACCTTC	CASSFNSPNYGYTF	TRBV28	-	-	TRBJ1-2
TGTGCCATCAGCCGGGGGGGTGGCTCTGGGGCCAACGTCCTGACTTTC	CAISRGGGSGANVLTF	TRBV10-3	-	TRBD2	TRBJ2-6
TGTGCCAGCTCACCATCTAGCACAGATACGCAGTATTTT	CASSPSSTDTQYF	TRBV18	-	-	TRBJ2-3
TGTGCCATCAGCCCCGGAGTAGGTTTCAATCTTGAGACCCAGTACTTC	CAISPGVGFNLETQYF	TRBV10-3	-	-	TRBJ2-5
TGTGCCAGCAGCAACCCAGGTCTGAGCAGCACAGATACGCAGTATTTT	CASSNPGLSSTDTQYF	TRBV7-9	-	-	TRBJ2-3
TGTGCCATCAGTTTCGACCCCTCGCGGTCTCTTTTAATCGCAGATACGCAGTATTTT	CAISFDPSRSLLIADTQYF	TRBV10-3	-	-	TRBJ2-3
TGTGCCAGCAGTTTCGAAAATCAGCCCCAGCATTTT	CASSFENQPQHF	TRBV6-6	-	-	TRBJ1-5
TGTGCCTGGAGAGTCTTCAGGGCCCACGAGCAGTACTTC	CAWRVFRAHEQYF	TRBV30	-	-	TRBJ2-7
TGTGCCAGCAGTGAGTTGACAGGGATCAACTATGGCTACACCTTC	CASSELTGINYGYTF	TRBV6-1	-	TRBD1	TRBJ1-2
TGTGCCTGGAGCGACAGGGGGGGTTTCTTCTCTGGGGCCAACGTCCTGACTTTC	CAWSDRGGFFSGANVLTF	TRBV30	-	TRBD1	TRBJ2-6
TGTGCCAGTACTGCATGGGACATTCCAGGCTACACCTTC	CASTAWDIPGYTF	TRBV19	few	-	TRBJ1-2
TGTGCCAGCAGCAAAACCTCCCAGACAGGAGCCAAAAACATTCAGTACTTC	CASSKTSQTGAKNIQYF	TRBV7-8	-	-	TRBJ2-4
TGTGCCAGCAGTTTTCTGAACTCACCCCTCCACTTT	CASSFLNSPLHF	TRBV28	once	-	TRBJ1-6
TGTGCCAGCAGCTTGGGACGATCCTCTGGAAACACCATATATTTT	CASSLGRSSGNTIYF	TRBV5-5	-	-	TRBJ1-3
TGTGCCAGCGGCGACAGGGTGACCTCGTATAGCAATCAGCCCCAGCATTTT	CASGDRVTSYSNQPQHF	TRBV28	-	TRBD1	TRBJ1-5
TGTGCCAGCAGTTCCCGACATGCCTACGAGCAGTACTTC	CASSSRHAYEQYF	TRBV27	-	-	TRBJ2-7
TGTGCCAGCAGCTTGACGGGGAGCTCCTACAATGAGCAGTTCTTC	CASSLTGSSYNEQFF	TRBV7-2	-	-	TRBJ2-1
TGCGCCAGCAGCTCCTCGGCTGAGAAACTGTTTTTT	CASSSSAEKLFF	TRBV5-1	-	-	TRBJ1-4
TGTGCCAGCAGTCCTAGGTCGACCGGATCGCCCCAGCATTTT	CASSPRSTGSPQHF	TRBV27	-	-	TRBJ1-5
TGTGCCAGCAGCGTAGATCGGTCATTACCCATGAACACTGAAGCTTTCTTT	CASSVDRSLPMNTEAFF	TRBV9	-	-	TRBJ1-1
TGTGCCAGCAGTGTTAGCGGTGATCTCTCTGGGGCCAACGTCCTGACTTTC	CASSVSGDLSGANVLTF	TRBV2	few	-	TRBJ2-6
TGTGCCAGCAGCCTGGGGGGCCGAGGAGAGACCCAGTACTTC	CASSLGGRGETQYF	TRBV11-2	-	-	TRBJ2-5
TGTGCCAGCAGACTCCCAGAGCATAATTCACCCCTCCACTTT	CASRLPEHNSPLHF	TRBV27	-	-	TRBJ1-6
TGTGCCAGTAGTATAGCAGGGTCGAGGACTGAAGCTTTCTTT	CASSIAGSRTEAFF	TRBV19	-	-	TRBJ1-1
TGTGCCAGCAGTGGACACGATTATAGCAATCAGCCCCAGCATTTT	CASSGHDYSNQPQHF	TRBV6-1	-	-	TRBJ1-5
TGTGCCAGCAGTTGGGACAGGGAGTACGAGCAGTACTTC	CASSWDREYEQYF	TRBV6-5	-	TRBD1	TRBJ2-7
TGTGCCAGCAGCTTCACGACAGGAGCCAACTATGGCTACACCTTC	CASSFTTGANYGYTF	TRBV5-4	-	-	TRBJ1-2
TGCGCCAGCAGCCAAGAAACTAGCGGGAACACAGATACGCAGTATTTT	CASSQETSGNTDTQYF	TRBV4-3	-	TRBD2	TRBJ2-3
TGTGCCAGCAGCTCGCGGGTTTCCTACGAGCAGTACTTC	CASSSRVSYEQYF	TRBV5-4	-	-	TRBJ2-7
TGTGCCACCAGCAGAGAGGACAGCTACGAGCAGTACTTC	CATSREDSYEQYF	TRBV15	-	-	TRBJ2-7
TGCGCCAGCAGTGTGACGGGCGACTATGGCTACACCTTC	CASSVTGDYGYTF	TRBV10-2	-	-	TRBJ1-2
TGTGCCTGGATGGGGGACAGGGGACACTCTGGGGCCAACGTCCTGACTTTC	CAWMGDRGHSGANVLTF	TRBV30	-	TRBD1	TRBJ2-6
TGTGCCAGCTCACCACCAGGGCCTAATTCACCCCTCCACTTT	CASSPPGPNSPLHF	TRBV18	-	-	TRBJ1-6
TGTGCCAGCAGCGTGGGCTGGACCGGGGAGCTGTTTTTT	CASSVGWTGELFF	TRBV9	-	-	TRBJ2-2
TGTGCCAGCAGCCCACGACAGGGGAACACTGAAGCTTTCTTT	CASSPRQGNTEAFF	TRBV9	-	TRBD1	TRBJ1-1
TGCGCCAGCAGCTTGGCAGGGGACGTTTCTGAAGCTTTCTTT	CASSLAGDVSEAFF	TRBV5-1	-	-	TRBJ1-1
TGTGCCACCAGCGCTTACCCCGGGACAGGGGGCTATGAGCAGTTCTTC	CATSAYPGTGGYEQFF	TRBV15	once	TRBD1	TRBJ2-1
TGTGCCAGTAGTATAGGACTCCAAGTAGTCTACGAGCAGTACTTC	CASSIGLQVVYEQYF	TRBV19	few	-	TRBJ2-7
TGCAGCGTTGAGGGACAGGGAGTTACCGGGGAGCTGTTTTTT	CSVEGQGVTGELFF	TRBV29-1	-	TRBD1	TRBJ2-2
TGTGCCATCAGTGGAGACACGGGATTTGGCTACACCTTC	CAISGDTGFGYTF	TRBV10-3	-	-	TRBJ1-2